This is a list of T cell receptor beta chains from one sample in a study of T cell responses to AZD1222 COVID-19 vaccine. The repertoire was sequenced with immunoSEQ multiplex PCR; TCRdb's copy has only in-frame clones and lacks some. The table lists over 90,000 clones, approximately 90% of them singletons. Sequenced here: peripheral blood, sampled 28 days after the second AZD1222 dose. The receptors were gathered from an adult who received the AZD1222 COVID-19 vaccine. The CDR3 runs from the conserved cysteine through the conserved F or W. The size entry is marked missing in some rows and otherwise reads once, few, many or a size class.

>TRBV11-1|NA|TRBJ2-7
CASSTAAETGANEQYF
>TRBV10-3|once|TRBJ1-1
CAIRAGTQNTEAFF
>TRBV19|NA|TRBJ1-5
CASSLTPQGLDQPQHF
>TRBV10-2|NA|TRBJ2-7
CASSPGDGPYEQYF
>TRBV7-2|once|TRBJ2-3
CASSLRRASSTDTQYF
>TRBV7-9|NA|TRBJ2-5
CASSSLANQETQYF
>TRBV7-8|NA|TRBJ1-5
CASSLVLSTGPQHF
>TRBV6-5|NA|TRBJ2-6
CASSYSFVRPNVLTF
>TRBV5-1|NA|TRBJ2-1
CASSLTSGGTYNEQFF
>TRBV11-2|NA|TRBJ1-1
CASSLGYSANTEAFF
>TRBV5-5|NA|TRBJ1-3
CASSLSGGRAGNTIYF
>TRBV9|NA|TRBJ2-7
CASSVSEERGHSYEQYF
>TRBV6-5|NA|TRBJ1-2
CASGDRAPDYTF
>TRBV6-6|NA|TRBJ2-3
CATMWGGTDTQYF
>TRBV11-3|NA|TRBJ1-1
CASRRPEAFF
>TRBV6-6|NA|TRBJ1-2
CASSGTGSYGYTF
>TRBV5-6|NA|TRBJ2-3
CASSTPQGHTDTQYF
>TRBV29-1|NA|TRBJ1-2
CSVDTNNYGYTF
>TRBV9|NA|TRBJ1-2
CASSARDRNYGYTF
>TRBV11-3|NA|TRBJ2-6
CASSSETGANVLTF